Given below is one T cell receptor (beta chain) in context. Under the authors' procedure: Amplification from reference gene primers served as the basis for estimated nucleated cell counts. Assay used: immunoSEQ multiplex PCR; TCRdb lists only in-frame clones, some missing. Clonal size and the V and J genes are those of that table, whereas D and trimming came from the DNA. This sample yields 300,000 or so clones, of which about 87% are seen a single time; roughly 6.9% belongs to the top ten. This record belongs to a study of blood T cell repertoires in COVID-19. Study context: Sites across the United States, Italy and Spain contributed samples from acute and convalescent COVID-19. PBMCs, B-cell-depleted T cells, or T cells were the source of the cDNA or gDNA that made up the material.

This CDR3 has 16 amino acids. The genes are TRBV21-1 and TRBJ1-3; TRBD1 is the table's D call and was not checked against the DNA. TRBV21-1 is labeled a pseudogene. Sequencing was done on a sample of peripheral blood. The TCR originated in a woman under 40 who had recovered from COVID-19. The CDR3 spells CASSKGQTGDGNTIYF. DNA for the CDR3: TGTGCCAGCAGCAAAGGCCAGACAGGGGATGGAAACACCATATATTTT.